The present TCR beta chain was sequenced within a study of Ad26.COV2.S vaccination and SARS-CoV-2 variants. Study context: In the study, Ad26.COV2.S was injected intramuscularly once, or twice 56 days apart. General study points: In TCR breadth and depth analyses, total T cell responses may have been underestimated.

Per the germline V gene, CDR1 is SGHRS and CDR2 is YFSETQ. The CDR3 is 16 residues long. Trimming removed 4 bases from V and 0 bases from J, with 13 bases in between. Treatment of the sample: around 19 received Ad26.COV2.S at low or high dose, single or two shots; roughly five received placebo; per-sample allocation not given. Collection of samples fell on day 63 after the first vaccine or placebo injection. SARS-CoV-2 spike from the Wuhan strain was encoded by the vaccine, an Ad26 vector. Points on this clone: Its antigen remains unknown.

Only in-frame clones appear in the TCRdb table, and some are missing; sequencing was by immunoSEQ multiplex PCR. The table includes 350,000 to 500,000 clones, 90% detected once. Sample: peripheral blood, taken in a trial of Ad26.COV2.S vaccine versus placebo. The V and J genes are TRBV5-1 and TRBJ1-4; D not certain. The receptor's source is a person aged 18 to 59 who received the Ad26.COV2.S COVID-19 vaccine or a placebo. DNA for the CDR3: TGCGCCAGCAGCCCCAGAGGATTTTCAACTAATGAAAAACTGTTTTTT. Amino acid sequence: CASSPRGFSTNEKLFF.